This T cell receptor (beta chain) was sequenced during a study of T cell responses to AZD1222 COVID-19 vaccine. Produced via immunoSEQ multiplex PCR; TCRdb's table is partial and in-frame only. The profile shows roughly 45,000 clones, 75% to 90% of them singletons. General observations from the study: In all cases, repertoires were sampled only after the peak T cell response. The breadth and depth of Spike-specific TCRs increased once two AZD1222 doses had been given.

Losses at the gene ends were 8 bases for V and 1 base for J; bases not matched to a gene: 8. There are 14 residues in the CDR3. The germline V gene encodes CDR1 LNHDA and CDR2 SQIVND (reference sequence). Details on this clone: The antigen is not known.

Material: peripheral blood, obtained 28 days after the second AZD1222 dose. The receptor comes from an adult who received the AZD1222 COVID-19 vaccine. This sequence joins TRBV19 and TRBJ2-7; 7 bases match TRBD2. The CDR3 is CASDRGEGSYEQYF. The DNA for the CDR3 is TGTGCCAGTGATAGAGGGGAGGGATCCTACGAGCAGTACTTC.